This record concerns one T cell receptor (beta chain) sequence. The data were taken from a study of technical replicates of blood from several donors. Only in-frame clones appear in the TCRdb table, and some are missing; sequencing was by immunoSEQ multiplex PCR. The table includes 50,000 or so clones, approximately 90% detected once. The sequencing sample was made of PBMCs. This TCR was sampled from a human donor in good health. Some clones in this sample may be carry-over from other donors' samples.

The CDR3 protein is CASSEDRVHEQYF. The CDR3 region has the DNA TGTGCCAGCAGCGAGGACAGGGTTCACGAGCAGTACTTC. This chain joins TRBV2 and TRBJ2-7; 8 positions match TRBD1. The CDR3 length is 13 residues. V shed 6 bases, J shed 5 bases, and the junction held 6 bases outside the gene matches. CDR1 is SNHLY, CDR2 FYNNEI, per germline.